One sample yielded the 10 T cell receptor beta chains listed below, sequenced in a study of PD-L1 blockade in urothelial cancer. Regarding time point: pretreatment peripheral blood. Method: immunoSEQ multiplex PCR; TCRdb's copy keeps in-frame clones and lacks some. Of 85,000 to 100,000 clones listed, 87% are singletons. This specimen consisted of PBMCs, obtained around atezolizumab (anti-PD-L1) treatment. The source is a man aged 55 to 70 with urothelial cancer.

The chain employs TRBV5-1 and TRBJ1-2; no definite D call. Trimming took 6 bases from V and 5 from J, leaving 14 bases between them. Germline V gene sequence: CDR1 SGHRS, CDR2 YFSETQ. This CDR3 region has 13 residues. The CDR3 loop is CASKKDGVYGYTF. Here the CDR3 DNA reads TGCGCCAGCAAAAAGGACGGGGTTTATGGCTACACCTTC.

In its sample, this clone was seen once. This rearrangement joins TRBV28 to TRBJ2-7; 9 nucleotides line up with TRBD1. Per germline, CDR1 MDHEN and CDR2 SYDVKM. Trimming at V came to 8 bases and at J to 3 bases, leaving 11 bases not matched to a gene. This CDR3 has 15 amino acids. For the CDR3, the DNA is TGTGCCAGCCAAATCCCTGGACAGGGGAACTACGAGCAGTACTTC. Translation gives CASQIPGQGNYEQYF.

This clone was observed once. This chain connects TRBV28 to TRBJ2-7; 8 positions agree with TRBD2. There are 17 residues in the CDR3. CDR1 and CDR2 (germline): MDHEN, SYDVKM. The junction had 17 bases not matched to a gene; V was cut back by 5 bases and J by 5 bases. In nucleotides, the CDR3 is TGTGCCAGCAGTCCGCTTACTAGCGGAGGTCCTAAGAACGAGCAGTACTTC. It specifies CASSPLTSGGPKNEQYF.

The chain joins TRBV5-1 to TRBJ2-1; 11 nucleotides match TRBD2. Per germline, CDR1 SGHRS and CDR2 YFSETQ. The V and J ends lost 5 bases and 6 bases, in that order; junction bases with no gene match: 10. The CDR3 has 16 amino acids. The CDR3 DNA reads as TGCGCCAGCAGAGGTAGCGGGGGGGCCCCTGGCAATGAGCAGTTCTTC. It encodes CASRGSGGAPGNEQFF.

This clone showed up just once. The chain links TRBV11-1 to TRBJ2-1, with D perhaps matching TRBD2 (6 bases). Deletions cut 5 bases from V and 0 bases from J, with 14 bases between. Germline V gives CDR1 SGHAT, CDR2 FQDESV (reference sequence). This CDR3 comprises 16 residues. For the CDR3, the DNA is TGTGCCAGCAGCGTAATTCCGGGGGACTCCTACAATGAGCAGTTCTTC. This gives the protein CASSVIPGDSYNEQFF.

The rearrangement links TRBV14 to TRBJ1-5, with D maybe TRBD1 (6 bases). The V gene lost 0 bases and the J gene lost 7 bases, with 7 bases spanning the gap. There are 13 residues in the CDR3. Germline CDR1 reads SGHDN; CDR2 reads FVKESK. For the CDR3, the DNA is TGTGCCAGCAGCCAAGAACAGGGCCAGCCCCAGCATTTT. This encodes CASSQEQGQPQHF.

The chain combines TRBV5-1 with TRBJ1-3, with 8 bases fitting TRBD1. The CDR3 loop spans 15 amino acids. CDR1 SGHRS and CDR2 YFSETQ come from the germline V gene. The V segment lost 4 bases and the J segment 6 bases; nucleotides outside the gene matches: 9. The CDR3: CASSGWTGNENTIYF. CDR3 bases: TGCGCCAGCAGCGGATGGACAGGGAACGAAAACACCATATATTTT. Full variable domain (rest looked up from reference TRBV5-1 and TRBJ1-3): KAGVTQTPRYLIKTRGQQVTLSCSPISGHRSVSWYQQTPGQGLQFLFEYFSETQRNKGNFPGRFSGRQFSNSRSEMNVSTLELGDSALYLCASSGWTGNENTIYFGEGSWLTVV.

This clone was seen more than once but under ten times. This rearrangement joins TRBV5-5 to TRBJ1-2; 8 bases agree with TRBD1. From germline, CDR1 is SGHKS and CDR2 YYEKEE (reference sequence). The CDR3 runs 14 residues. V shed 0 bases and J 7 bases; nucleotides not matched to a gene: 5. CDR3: CASSLGQGMGGYTF. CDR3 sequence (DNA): TGTGCCAGCAGCTTGGGACAGGGGATGGGTGGCTACACCTTC.

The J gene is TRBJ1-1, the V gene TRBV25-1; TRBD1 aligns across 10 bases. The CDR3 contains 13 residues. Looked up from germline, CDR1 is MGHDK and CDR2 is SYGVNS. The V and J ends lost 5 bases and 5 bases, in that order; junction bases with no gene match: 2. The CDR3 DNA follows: TGTGCCAGCAGTCCGGGACAGGGGACTGAAGCTTTCTTT. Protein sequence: CASSPGQGTEAFF.

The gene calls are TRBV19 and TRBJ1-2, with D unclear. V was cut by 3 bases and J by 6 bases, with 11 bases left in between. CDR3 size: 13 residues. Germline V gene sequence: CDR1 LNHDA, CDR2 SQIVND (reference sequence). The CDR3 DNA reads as TGTGCCAGTAGTATTCCCGTCCCCGATGGCTACACCTTC. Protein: CASSIPVPDGYTF. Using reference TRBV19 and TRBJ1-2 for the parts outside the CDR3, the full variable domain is DGGITQSPKYLFRKEGQNVTLSCEQNLNHDAMYWYRQDPGQGLRLIYYSQIVNDFQKGDIAEGYSVSREKKESFPLTVTSAQKNPTAFYLCASSIPVPDGYTFGSGTRLTVV.